Following are 24 T cell receptor beta chains from one sample sequenced in a study of blood T cells in healthy people across ages. Combining a sample-barcoded 5' primer with a J-beta primer mix, a second PCR ran for about 7 to 12 cycles. Using its own MiXCR run on the 5' RACE reads, TCRdb lists one record per CDR3 protein. The sample contains approximately 800,000 distinct CDR3 sequences, 55% to 70% of which appear only once. Material: blood. The receptor source for this set is a young man in good health.

The chain is built from TRBV20-1 and TRBJ1-5; a possible D gene is TRBD1 (6 bases). The CDR3 is made up of 16 amino acids. The germline CDR1 and CDR2 sequences are DFQATT and SNEGSKA (reference sequence). Trimming pared 0 bases from V and 1 base from J, leaving 13 bases between. The CDR3 nucleotides are TGCAGTGCTAGAGACCGGGCCGGGACAAGCAATCAGCCCCAGCATTTT. This gives the protein CSARDRAGTSNQPQHF.

The chain carries TRBV10-3 and TRBJ2-7; D is unresolved. The tail of the sequence fits TRBJ2-5 better, so the J call may be wrong. CDR3 length equals 11 residues. Germline V gene data show CDR1 as ENHRY and CDR2 as SYGVKD. CDR3 amino acids: CAISSQETQYF. Here the CDR3 DNA reads TGTGCCATCAGTAGCCAAGAGACCCAGTACTTC.

As to this clonotype: The junction departs from the called germline gene at one end, perhaps through a read error. The chain is built from TRBV12-3 or TRBV12-4 and TRBJ2-7, with 7 bases that match TRBD2. The CDR3 totals 12 residues. The CDR3 DNA is TGTGCCACCGCGGGGGTCTCCTACGATCAGTACTTC. It is translated as CATAGVSYDQYF.

The chain recombines TRBV12-3 or TRBV12-4 with TRBJ2-5, with no clear D. V was pared by 6 bases and J by 2 bases, with 13 bases between. CDR3 length: 14 amino acids. Here the CDR3 reads CASRPTGPQETQYF. In DNA form, the CDR3 reads TGTGCCAGCAGGCCTACCGGACCACAAGAGACCCAGTACTTC.

The rearrangement uses TRBV12-3 or TRBV12-4 and TRBJ2-3; a possible D gene is TRBD2 (6 bases). This CDR3 comprises 14 residues. Trimming cost V 1 base and J 5 bases, with 10 bases left between them. The CDR3 region is CASSLDGGIDTQYF. In DNA, the CDR3 is TGTGCCAGCAGTTTAGATGGGGGGATAGATACGCAGTATTTT.

The V call is TRBV28, the J call TRBJ1-2, with D maybe TRBD1 (6 bases). The CDR3 runs to 14 residues. V shed 6 bases and J shed 4 bases, with 15 bases lying between them. Germline values: CDR1 MDHEN, CDR2 SYDVKM. As DNA, the CDR3 is TGTGCCAGCAGAGCTAACGACAGGATCTATGGCTACACCTTC. Residues: CASRANDRIYGYTF.

The chain is built from TRBV5-5 and TRBJ2-7, with TRBD2 as a possible D gene (5 bases). The CDR3 spans 16 residues. Between the trimmed V and J ends, which lost 4 bases and 1 base, there was a span of 18 bases. Germline CDR1 SGHKS, CDR2 YYEKEE (reference sequence). CDR3 nucleotide sequence: TGTGCCAGCAGCCCCTCTGGGAGCCCCTCTTCCTACGAGCAGTACTTC. Protein sequence: CASSPSGSPSSYEQYF. Combining the CDR3 with reference TRBV5-5 and TRBJ2-7 gives the whole variable domain DAGVTQSPTHLIKTRGQQVTLRCSPISGHKSVSWYQQVLGQGPQFIFQYYEKEERGRGNFPDRFSARQFPNYSSELNVNALLLGDSALYLCASSPSGSPSSYEQYFGPGTRLTVT.

CDR3 in amino acids: CATSDPRRTAYNEQFF. DNA of the CDR3: TGTGCCACCAGTGATCCCAGAAGGACAGCCTACAATGAGCAGTTCTTC. This chain joins TRBV24-1 and TRBJ2-1; D perhaps matches TRBD1 (6 bases). Trimming removed 3 bases from V and 2 bases from J, with 13 bases in between. This CDR3 has 16 residues. Germline V gene sequence: CDR1 KGHDR, CDR2 SFDVKD.

The chain combines TRBV7-2 with TRBJ1-2, with a weak D call TRBD1 (5 bases). Germline assignment: CDR1 SGHTA and CDR2 FQGNSA. The V gene lost 6 bases and the J gene lost 1 base, with 9 bases spanning the gap. This CDR3 comprises 13 residues. The CDR3 loop is CASRRQLNYGYTF. The CDR3 bases are TGTGCCAGCAGAAGACAGCTTAACTATGGCTACACCTTC.

This clonotype appeared a few times. The chain links TRBV27 to TRBJ2-3; possible D gene TRBD2, 6 bases. The CDR3 covers 11 residues. CDR1 is MNHEY and CDR2 is SMNVEV in the germline V gene (reference sequence). Trimming shortened V by 8 bases and J by 4 bases, and 7 bases separated the two germline ends. Here the CDR3 reads CASRGADTQYF. The DNA of the CDR3 is TGTGCCAGCCGCGGGGCAGATACGCAGTATTTT.

This chain links TRBV24-1 with TRBJ2-5; no firm D call. Germline V gene data show CDR1 as KGHDR and CDR2 as SFDVKD. The CDR3 sequence is 8 residues long. CDR3: CYKETQYF. In DNA, the CDR3 is TGTTACAAAGAGACCCAGTACTTC.

The chain employs TRBV7-2 and TRBJ1-4, with 12 positions matching TRBD1. CDR3 length equals 20 residues. The germline V gene has CDR1 SGHTA and CDR2 FQGNSA. J lost 1 base, V lost 5 bases, and 14 bases had no gene match. The CDR3 region is CASSTRSGQGAQITNEKLFF. CDR3 nucleotides: TGTGCCAGCAGCACCCGGTCGGGACAGGGGGCGCAGATAACTAATGAAAAACTGTTTTTT.

This chain links TRBV19 with TRBJ2-1; possibly TRBD2 for D (6 bases). V was trimmed by 3 bases and J by 5 bases, leaving 14 bases between them. Germline V gene lookup returns CDR1 LNHDA and CDR2 SQIVND (reference sequence). This CDR3 has 15 amino acids. The CDR3 DNA follows: TGTGCCAGTAGTATTAGGACTACCCTCAACAATGAGCAGTTCTTC. Protein sequence: CASSIRTTLNNEQFF.

V and J are TRBV6-5 and TRBJ2-5; 7 bases agree with TRBD1. Per the germline V gene, CDR1 is MNHEY and CDR2 is SVGAGI. The CDR3 is made up of 14 amino acids. J was trimmed by 11 bases and V by 5 bases; bases with no gene match: 14. The DNA for the CDR3 is TGTGCCAGCAGTGCAACGGGACAGTTATCTTGGCAGTACTTC. It is translated as CASSATGQLSWQYF.

On this clonotype itself: A read error may explain this, as a much larger clone is one base away. CDR3 protein: CASSLLGGNETQYF. The CDR3, as DNA: TGTGCCAGCAGCTTACTTGGGGGAAATGAGACCCAGTACTTC. The rearrangement links TRBV7-2 to TRBJ2-5, with D perhaps being TRBD1 or TRBD2 (5 bases each). The CDR3 loop spans 14 amino acids. Per germline, CDR1 SGHTA and CDR2 FQGNSA. The V end was cut by 2 bases, the J end by 5 bases, with 12 bases between.

The chain has TRBV6-1 and TRBJ2-5; tentatively, D is TRBD1 or TRBD2 (5 bases each). The J call may be wrong; the DNA end is better matched by TRBJ2-7. The CDR3 has 14 amino acids. Per germline, CDR1 MNHNS and CDR2 SASEGT. CDR3 in amino acids: CASSAYSGGYEQYF. Here the CDR3 DNA reads TGTGCCAGCAGTGCATACAGTGGGGGATACGAGCAGTACTTC.

The V call is TRBV29-1, the J call TRBJ1-1, with D possibly matching TRBD1 (5 bases). Germline V gives CDR1 SQVTM, CDR2 ANQGSEA. Between the trimmed V and J ends, which lost 1 base and 5 bases, there was a span of 14 bases. This CDR3 is built from 14 residues. The CDR3 region is CSVEGGQGKTEAFF. The DNA of the CDR3 is TGCAGCGTTGAAGGAGGGCAGGGAAAAACTGAAGCTTTCTTT.

This rearrangement joins TRBV28 to TRBJ2-4, with TRBD1 matching 7 bases. The J call may not be correct, given that the DNA end is closer to TRBJ2-7. Germline CDR1 MDHEN, CDR2 SYDVKM. There are 14 residues in the CDR3. This CDR3 is CASSPLTGFNEQYF. For the CDR3, the DNA is TGTGCCAGCAGTCCCCTGACAGGGTTTAACGAGCAGTACTTC.

The genes are TRBV20-1 and TRBJ2-5; the D gene is possibly TRBD2 (6 bases). The CDR3 is 14 amino acids. The germline gives CDR1 DFQATT, CDR2 SNEGSKA (reference sequence). Trimming removed 0 bases at V and 6 bases at J, with 14 bases between. The CDR3 loop reads CSAREGGGGQTQYF. CDR3 sequence (DNA): TGCAGTGCTAGAGAGGGTGGCGGAGGGCAGACCCAGTACTTC.

The genes are TRBV4-2 and TRBJ2-3; D unclear. CDR1 and CDR2 from the germline V gene are LGHNA and YNFKEQ. The CDR3 length is 16 residues. V lost 1 base and J lost 2, with 13 bases in between. The DNA of the CDR3 is TGTGCCAGCAGCCAAGTAGAGTTCCGGGCCACAGATACGCAGTATTTT. Amino acids: CASSQVEFRATDTQYF.

This sequence joins TRBV29-1 and TRBJ1-1; no clear D gene. CDR3 length equals 11 residues. The V end was cut by 3 bases, the J end by 10 bases, with 12 bases between. Germline V gene data show CDR1 as SQVTM and CDR2 as ANQGSEA. CDR3 amino acids: CSVDNLDVAFF. The CDR3 DNA is TGCAGCGTTGATAACCTCGACGTAGCTTTCTTT.

The chain carries TRBV5-6 and TRBJ2-1; 8 bases map to TRBD2. With V trimmed by 4 bases and J by 5 bases, 11 bases remained unmatched. CDR3 length: 16 amino acids. Germline assignment: CDR1 SGHDT and CDR2 YYEEEE. In nucleotides, the CDR3 is TGTGCCAGCAGCAGGGGCGGGCTAGCGGGCCACAATGAGCAGTTCTTC. Amino acids: CASSRGGLAGHNEQFF.

J is TRBJ1-4 and V is TRBV10-3, with D maybe TRBD1 (6 bases). Germline assignment: CDR1 ENHRY and CDR2 SYGVKD. The CDR3 has 13 residues. V was clipped by 6 bases and J by 8 bases, with 13 bases between them. The CDR3 DNA follows: TGTGCCATCAGAAACAGGGAAGCAGAAAAACTGTTTTTT. Residues: CAIRNREAEKLFF.

The chain recombines TRBV10-3 with TRBJ1-1; 9 positions match TRBD1. Per the germline V gene, CDR1 is ENHRY and CDR2 is SYGVKD. Trimming removed 7 bases from V and 0 bases from J; junction bases left unmatched: 3. The CDR3 totals 14 residues. The CDR3 DNA sequence: TGTGCCATCATCGGGACAGGGATGAACACTGAAGCTTTCTTT. This gives the protein CAIIGTGMNTEAFF.